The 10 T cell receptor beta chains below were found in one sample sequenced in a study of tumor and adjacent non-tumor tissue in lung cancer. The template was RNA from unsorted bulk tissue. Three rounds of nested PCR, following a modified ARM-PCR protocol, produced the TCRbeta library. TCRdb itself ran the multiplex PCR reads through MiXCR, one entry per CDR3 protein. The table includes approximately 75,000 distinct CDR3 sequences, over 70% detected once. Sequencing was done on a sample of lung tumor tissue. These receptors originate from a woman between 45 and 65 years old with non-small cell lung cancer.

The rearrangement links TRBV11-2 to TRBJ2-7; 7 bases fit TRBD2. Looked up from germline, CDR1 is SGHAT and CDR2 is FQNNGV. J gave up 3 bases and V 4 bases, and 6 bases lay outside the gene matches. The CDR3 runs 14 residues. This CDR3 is CASSYGRSFYEQYF. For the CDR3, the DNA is TGTGCCAGCAGCTACGGGAGGTCATTCTACGAGCAGTACTTC.

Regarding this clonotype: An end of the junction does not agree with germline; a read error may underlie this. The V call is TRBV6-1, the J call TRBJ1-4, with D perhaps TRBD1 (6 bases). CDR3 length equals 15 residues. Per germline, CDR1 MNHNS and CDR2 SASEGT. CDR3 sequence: CASKGTPGSGEILFF. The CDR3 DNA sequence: TGTGCCAGTAAGGGGACACCCGGATCGGGTGAAATACTGTTTTTT.

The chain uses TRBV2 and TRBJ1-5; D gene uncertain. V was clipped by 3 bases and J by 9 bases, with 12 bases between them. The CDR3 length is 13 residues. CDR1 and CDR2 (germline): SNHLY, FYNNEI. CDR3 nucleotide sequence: TGTGCCAGCAGTGAGGTACCCGTCCGGCCCCAGCATTTT. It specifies CASSEVPVRPQHF.

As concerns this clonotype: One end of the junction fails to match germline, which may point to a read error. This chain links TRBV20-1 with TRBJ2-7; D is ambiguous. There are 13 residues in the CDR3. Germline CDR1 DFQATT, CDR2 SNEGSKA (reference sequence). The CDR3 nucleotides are TGCAGTGCTAGAGCTCGGAACTTCTACGAGCAGTATTTC. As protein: CSARARNFYEQYF.

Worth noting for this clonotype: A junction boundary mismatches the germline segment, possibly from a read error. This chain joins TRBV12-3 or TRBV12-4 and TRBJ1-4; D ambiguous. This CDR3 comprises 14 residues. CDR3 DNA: TGTGCCATCAGCCCCGAGAGTCCCTTGGAAAAACTGATTTTT. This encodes CAISPESPLEKLIF.

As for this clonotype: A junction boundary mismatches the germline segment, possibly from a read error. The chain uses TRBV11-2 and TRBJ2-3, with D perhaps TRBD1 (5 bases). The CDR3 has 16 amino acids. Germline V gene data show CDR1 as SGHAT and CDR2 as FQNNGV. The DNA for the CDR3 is TGTTCCGGCAGCTTAGGTGTAAGGCTTGAGACAGATATGCAGTATTTT. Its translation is CSGSLGVRLETDMQYF.

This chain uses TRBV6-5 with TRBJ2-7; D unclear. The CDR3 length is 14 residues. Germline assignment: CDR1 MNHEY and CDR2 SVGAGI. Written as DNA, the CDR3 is TGTATCAGCAGCTTCGGGTCAGGAGACTACGAGCAGTACTTC. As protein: CISSFGSGDYEQYF.

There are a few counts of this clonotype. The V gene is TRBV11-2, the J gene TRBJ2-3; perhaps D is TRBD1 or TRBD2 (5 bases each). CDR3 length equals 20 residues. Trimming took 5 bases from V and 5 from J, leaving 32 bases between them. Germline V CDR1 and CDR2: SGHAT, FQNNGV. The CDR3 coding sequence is TGTGCCAGCAGCCCGATAGGAACTAAGGGGAGTTTCCTAAGAGGAGATACGCAGTATTTT. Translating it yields CASSPIGTKGSFLRGDTQYF.

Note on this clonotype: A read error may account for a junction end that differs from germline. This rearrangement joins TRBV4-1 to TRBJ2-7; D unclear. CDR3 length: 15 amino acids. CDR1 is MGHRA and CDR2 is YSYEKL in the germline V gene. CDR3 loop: CSSSQPETNSYEQYF. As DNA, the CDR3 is TGCTCCAGCAGTCAACCCGAGACGAACTCCTACGAGCAGTACTTC.

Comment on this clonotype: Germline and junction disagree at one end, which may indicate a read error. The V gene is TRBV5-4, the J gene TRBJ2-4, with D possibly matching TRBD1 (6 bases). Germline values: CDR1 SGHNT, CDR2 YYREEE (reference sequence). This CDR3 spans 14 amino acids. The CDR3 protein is CASSHRDTKNIQCF. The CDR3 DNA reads TGTGCCAGCAGTCACAGGGACACCAAAAACATTCAGTGCTTC.